The clone carrying this T cell receptor beta chain showed up just once. Sequencing used immunoSEQ multiplex PCR; TCRdb keeps in-frame clones, though not all of them. Of approximately 150,000 clones listed, roughly nine tenths are singletons. The sample originates from a study of cytomegalovirus exposure and HLA in healthy donors. V dropped 4 bases and J dropped 2 bases, with 7 bases sitting between them. CDR1 and CDR2 (germline): SGHNT, YYREEE (reference sequence). The length of the CDR3 is 12 residues. The sequenced material came from PBMCs. This clonotype originated in a young woman in good health and CMV-seropositive. The chain has TRBV5-4 and TRBJ2-7; D uncertain. CDR3 nucleotide sequence: TGTGCCAGCAGCGTCGGAGCCTACGAGCAGTACTTC. This translates into CASSVGAYEQYF.